Presented here are 12 T cell receptor beta chains from one specimen sequenced in a study of blood T cells in healthy people across ages. A J-beta primer mix and a sample-barcoded 5' primer were used in a second PCR of roughly 6 to 12 cycles. Via MiXCR, TCRdb re-called the 5' RACE reads, giving one row per CDR3 protein. Altogether approximately 680,000 distinct CDR3 sequences are present, about 30% being singletons, with the ten largest covering 15%. Material for sequencing was blood. These receptors all stem from a woman of 80 years or more in good health.

V and J are TRBV5-1 and TRBJ1-1; D gene ambiguous. There are 13 residues in the CDR3. Looked up from germline, CDR1 is SGHRS and CDR2 is YFSETQ. The germline V and J ends were trimmed by 0 bases and 4 bases, with 7 bases remaining between them. CDR3 region: CASSLVGVTEAFF. The CDR3 region has the DNA TGCGCCAGCAGCTTGGTGGGAGTCACTGAAGCTTTCTTT.

To note about this clonotype: This may be a read error: a much more frequent sequence differs by one nucleotide. The V gene is TRBV2, the J gene TRBJ2-1; D is unclear. Germline loops: CDR1 SNHLY, CDR2 FYNNEI. This CDR3 spans 14 amino acids. CDR3 coding DNA: TGTGCCGGCAGTGATGGGCCGCTCACCAATGAGCAGTTCTTC. Translating it yields CAGSDGPLTNEQFF.

Ten or more counts support this clonotype. The V gene is TRBV5-1, the J gene TRBJ1-2; no definite D call. The CDR3 runs to 14 residues. Trimming shortened V by 4 bases and J by 4 bases, and 14 bases separated the two germline ends. Germline loops: CDR1 SGHRS, CDR2 YFSETQ. Here the CDR3 reads CASSALGQRYGYTF. CDR3 sequence (DNA): TGCGCCAGCAGCGCCCTTGGGCAGCGCTATGGCTACACCTTC. Complete variable domain (other parts from reference TRBV5-1 and TRBJ1-2): KAGVTQTPRYLIKTRGQQVTLSCSPISGHRSVSWYQQTPGQGLQFLFEYFSETQRNKGNFPGRFSGRQFSNSRSEMNVSTLELGDSALYLCASSALGQRYGYTFGSGTRLTVV.

This clonotype showed up just a few times. The chain's CDR3 is CAWSVRGPYEQYF. The CDR3 nucleotides are TGTGCCTGGAGTGTACGGGGGCCCTACGAGCAGTACTTC. The rearrangement joins TRBV30 to TRBJ2-7, with D possibly called TRBD1 or TRBD2 (6 bases each). Trimming cost V 0 bases and J 2 bases, with 8 bases left between them. Germline CDR1 reads GTSNPN; CDR2 reads SVGIG (reference sequence). The CDR3 contains 13 residues.

This clonotype showed up just a few times. A much larger clone differs from this one at a single base, so this may be a read error. The V and J genes are TRBV6-5 and TRBJ2-4; TRBD1 agrees at 9 bases. The end of the DNA is better explained by TRBJ2-7, so the J call may be wrong. Germline assignment: CDR1 MNHEY and CDR2 SVGAGI. This CDR3 is 14 amino acids long. CDR3 DNA: TGTGCCAGCAGGAAAAGGACAGGGGAAGACGAGCAGTACTTC. It translates to CASRKRTGEDEQYF.

This clonotype was recorded a few times. V usage is TRBV7-3 and J usage is TRBJ1-2, with D possibly matching TRBD1 (6 bases). This CDR3 is built from 13 residues. The V gene's germline CDR1 is SGHTA and CDR2 FQGTGA. The ends were cut back, 5 bases at V and 7 bases at J, with 14 bases in the middle. The chain's CDR3 is CASSLTGQAGYTF. Here the CDR3 DNA reads TGTGCCAGCAGCCTTACAGGGCAGGCTGGCTACACCTTC.

This clonotype was recorded many times. A much bigger clone sits one base away, suggesting this may be a read error. This chain uses TRBV24-1 with TRBJ2-5, with TRBD2 matching over 8 bases. V lost 12 bases, J lost 5 bases, and 10 bases stayed unmatched. This CDR3 comprises 13 residues. The germline CDR1 and CDR2 sequences are KGHDR and SFDVKD. The chain's CDR3 is CALEERGRETQYF. The CDR3, as DNA: TGTGCCCTGGAGGAGCGGGGGAGGGAGACCCAGTACTTC.

J is TRBJ2-7 and V is TRBV20-1, with TRBD2 matching over 9 bases. The DNA end lines up better with TRBJ2-5; the J call may be wrong. The germline gives CDR1 DFQATT, CDR2 SNEGSKA (reference sequence). This CDR3 has 14 residues. The CDR3 protein is CSVESGGRFGTQYF. The CDR3 DNA reads as TGCAGTGTTGAGAGCGGGGGGCGGTTCGGGACCCAGTACTTC.

This clonotype was seen ten or more times. J is TRBJ1-5 and V is TRBV7-2; weak D call: TRBD1 (6 bases). Germline V CDR1 and CDR2: SGHTA, FQGNSA. With 4 bases removed from V and 6 bases from J, the gap between germline ends came to 16 bases. This CDR3 has 15 amino acids. The CDR3 region has the DNA TGTGCCAGCAGCTCAGCGGGGGCAGAGGGTCAGCCCCAGCATTTT. Translated, it gives CASSSAGAEGQPQHF.

At least ten counts were recorded for this clonotype. The V call is TRBV20-1, the J call TRBJ2-7; D is tentatively TRBD1 or TRBD2 (5 bases each). The CDR3 covers 14 residues. V lost 5 bases and J 3 bases, leaving 17 bases between the germline ends. Germline CDR1 DFQATT, CDR2 SNEGSKA (reference sequence). The CDR3: CSAAFPGPVYEQYF. The CDR3 nucleotides read TGCAGTGCTGCTTTTCCGGGACCAGTCTACGAGCAGTACTTC.

The chain links TRBV24-1 to TRBJ2-2; 7 bases fit TRBD1. This CDR3 has 14 amino acids. The germline V gene has CDR1 KGHDR and CDR2 SFDVKD. The J segment lost 5 bases and the V segment lost 5 bases, leaving 4 bases of the junction unmatched. The CDR3 DNA reads TGTGCCACCAGTGCCGGGACAGCTACCGGGGAGCTGTTTTTT. This translates into CATSAGTATGELFF.

V and J are TRBV7-9 and TRBJ2-7; either TRBD1 or TRBD2 may fit D (6 bases each). The J call is uncertain, as TRBJ2-5 better fits the DNA end. This CDR3 contains 17 residues. Germline CDR1 SEHNR, CDR2 FQNEAQ (reference sequence). CDR3 in DNA: TGTGCCAGCAGCTCCGACCCTCCCAAGGGGGGACAAGAGACCCAGTACTTC. Amino acid sequence: CASSSDPPKGGQETQYF.